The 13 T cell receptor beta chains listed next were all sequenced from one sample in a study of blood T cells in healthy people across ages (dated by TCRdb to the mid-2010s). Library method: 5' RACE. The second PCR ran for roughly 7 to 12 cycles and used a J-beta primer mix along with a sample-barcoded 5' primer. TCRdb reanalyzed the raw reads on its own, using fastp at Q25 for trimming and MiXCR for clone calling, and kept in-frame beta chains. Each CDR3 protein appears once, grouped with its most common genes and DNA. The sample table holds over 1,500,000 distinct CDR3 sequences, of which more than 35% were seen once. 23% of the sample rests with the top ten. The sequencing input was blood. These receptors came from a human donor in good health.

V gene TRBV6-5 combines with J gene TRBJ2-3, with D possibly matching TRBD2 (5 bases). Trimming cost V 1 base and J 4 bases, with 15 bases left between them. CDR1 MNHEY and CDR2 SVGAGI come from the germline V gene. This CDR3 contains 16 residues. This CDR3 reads CASSYLSGFKADTQYF. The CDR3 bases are TGTGCCAGCAGTTACTTGTCGGGGTTTAAAGCAGATACGCAGTATTTT.

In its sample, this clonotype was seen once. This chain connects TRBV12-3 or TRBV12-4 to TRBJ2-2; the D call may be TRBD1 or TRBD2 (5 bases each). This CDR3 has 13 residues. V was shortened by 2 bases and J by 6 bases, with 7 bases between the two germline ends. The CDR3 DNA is TGTGCCAGCAGTTTACGGGGCCCCGGGGAGCTGTTTTTT. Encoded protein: CASSLRGPGELFF.

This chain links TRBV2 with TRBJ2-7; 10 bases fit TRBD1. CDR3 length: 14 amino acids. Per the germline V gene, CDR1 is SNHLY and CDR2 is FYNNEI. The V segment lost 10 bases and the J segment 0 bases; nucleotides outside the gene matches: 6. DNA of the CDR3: TGTGCCAAGGCGGGACAGGGGTCCTCCTACGAGCAGTACTTC. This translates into CAKAGQGSSYEQYF.

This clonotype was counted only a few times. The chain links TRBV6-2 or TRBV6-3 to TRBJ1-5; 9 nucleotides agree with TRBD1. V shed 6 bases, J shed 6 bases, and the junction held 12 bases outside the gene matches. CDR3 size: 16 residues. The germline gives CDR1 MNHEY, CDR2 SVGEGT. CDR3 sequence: CASSQLPGQGSQPQHF. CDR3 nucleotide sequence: TGTGCCAGCAGCCAACTACCGGGACAGGGCAGTCAGCCCCAGCATTTT.

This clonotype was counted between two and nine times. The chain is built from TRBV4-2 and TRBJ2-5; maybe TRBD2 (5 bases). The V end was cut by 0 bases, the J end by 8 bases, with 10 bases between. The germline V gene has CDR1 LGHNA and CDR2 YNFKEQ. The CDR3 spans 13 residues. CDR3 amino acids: CASSQDWGATQYF. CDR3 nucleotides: TGTGCCAGCAGCCAAGATTGGGGAGCCACCCAGTACTTC.

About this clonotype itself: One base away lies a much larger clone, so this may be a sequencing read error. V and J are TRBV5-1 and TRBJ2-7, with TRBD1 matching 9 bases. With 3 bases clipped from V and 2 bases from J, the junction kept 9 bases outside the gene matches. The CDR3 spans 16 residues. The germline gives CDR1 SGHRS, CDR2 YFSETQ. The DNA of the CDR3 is TGCGCCAGCAGCTGGGCGGTGGGACAGGGTACCTACGAGCAGTACTTC. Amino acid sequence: CASSWAVGQGTYEQYF.

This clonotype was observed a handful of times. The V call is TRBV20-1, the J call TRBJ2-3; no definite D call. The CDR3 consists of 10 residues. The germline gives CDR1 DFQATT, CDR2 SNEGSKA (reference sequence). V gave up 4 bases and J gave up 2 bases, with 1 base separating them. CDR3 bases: TGCAGTGCTACCACAGATACGCAGTATTTT. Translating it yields CSATTDTQYF.

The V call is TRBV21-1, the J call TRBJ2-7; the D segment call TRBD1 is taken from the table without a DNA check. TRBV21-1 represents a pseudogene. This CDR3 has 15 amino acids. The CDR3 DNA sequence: TGTGCCAGCAGGCTTGCACAGGGGAGGAATCACGAGCAGTACTTC. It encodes CASRLAQGRNHEQYF.

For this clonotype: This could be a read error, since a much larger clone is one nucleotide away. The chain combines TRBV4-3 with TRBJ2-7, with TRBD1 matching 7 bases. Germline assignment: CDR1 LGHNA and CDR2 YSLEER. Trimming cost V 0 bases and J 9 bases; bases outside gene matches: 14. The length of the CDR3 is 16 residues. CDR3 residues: CASSQDVTLGQVGQYF. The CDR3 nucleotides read TGCGCCAGCAGCCAAGATGTAACCCTTGGACAGGTAGGGCAGTACTTC.

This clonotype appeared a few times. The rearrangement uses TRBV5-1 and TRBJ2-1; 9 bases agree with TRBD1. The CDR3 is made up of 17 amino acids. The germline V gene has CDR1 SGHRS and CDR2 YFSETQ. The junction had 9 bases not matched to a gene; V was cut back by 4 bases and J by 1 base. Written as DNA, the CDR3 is TGCGCCAGCAGCCCCTCCCCCGACAGGGGGTCCTACAATGAGCAGTTCTTC. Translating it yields CASSPSPDRGSYNEQFF.

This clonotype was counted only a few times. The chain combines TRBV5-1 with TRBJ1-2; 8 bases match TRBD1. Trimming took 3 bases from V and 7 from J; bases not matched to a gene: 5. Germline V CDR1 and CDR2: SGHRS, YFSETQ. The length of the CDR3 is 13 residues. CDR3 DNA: TGCGCCAGCAGCTCAGGGGGCTTAGGTGGCTACACCTTC. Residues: CASSSGGLGGYTF.

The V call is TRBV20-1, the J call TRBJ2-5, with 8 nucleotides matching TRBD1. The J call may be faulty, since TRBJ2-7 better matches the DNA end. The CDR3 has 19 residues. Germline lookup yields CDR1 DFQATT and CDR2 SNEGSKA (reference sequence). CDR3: CSAREKNLRTGLFDYEQYF. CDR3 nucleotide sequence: TGCAGTGCTAGAGAAAAGAACTTGAGGACAGGGTTGTTTGACTACGAGCAGTACTTC.

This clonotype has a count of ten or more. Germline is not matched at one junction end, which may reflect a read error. The CDR3 DNA reads TGTGCCAGCAGCTTGGGTGGGGTCCAAGAGACCCAGTACTTC. Its protein product is CASSLGGVQETQYF. J is TRBJ2-5 and V is TRBV5-1; D remains unclear. The CDR3 length is 14 residues. Germline V lookup: CDR1 SGHRS, CDR2 YFSETQ.